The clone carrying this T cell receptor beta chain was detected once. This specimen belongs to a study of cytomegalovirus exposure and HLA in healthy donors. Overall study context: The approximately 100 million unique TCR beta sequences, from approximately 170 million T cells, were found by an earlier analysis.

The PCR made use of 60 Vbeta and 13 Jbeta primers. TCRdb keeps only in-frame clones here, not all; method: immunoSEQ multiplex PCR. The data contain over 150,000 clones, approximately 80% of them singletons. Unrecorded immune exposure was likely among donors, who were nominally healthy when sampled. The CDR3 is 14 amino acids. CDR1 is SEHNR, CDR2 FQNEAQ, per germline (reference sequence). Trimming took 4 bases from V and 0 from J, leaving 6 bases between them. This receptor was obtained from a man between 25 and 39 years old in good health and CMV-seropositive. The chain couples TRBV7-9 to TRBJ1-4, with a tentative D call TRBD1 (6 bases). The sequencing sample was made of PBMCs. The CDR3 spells CASSSGATNEKLFF. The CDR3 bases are TGTGCCAGCAGCTCAGGGGCAACTAATGAAAAACTGTTTTTT.